Sequencing of this T cell receptor (beta chain) was carried out in a study of cytomegalovirus exposure and HLA in healthy donors (dated 2017 in TCRdb). Regarding the study in general: An earlier analysis of roughly 570 of the donors reported 250 to 350 Gb of sequence data and around 110 million unique TCR beta sequences obtained from about 200 million T cells. The genetic ancestry cluster associated with self-reported Caucasian donors included about four fifths of the roughly 380 genotyped donors. Donor age, sex, ethnicity and CMV serostatus were compiled alongside the repertoire data. All discovery cohort repertoires had been generated using a single sequencing platform. About 5 DR-DQ haplotypes were handled as single units for association and clustering, since linkage in the cohort was strong. On average, around 230,000 unique TCR beta nucleotide sequences were sequenced per donor among fewer than 500 genotyped donors of the cohort, with roughly 18% of those sequences being non-productive. An earlier analysis of around 640 of the donors used high-throughput TCR beta sequencing to judge whether each TCR beta V gene segment behaved as functional or pseudogenic. Rather than drawing on any new phenotypic data, the later analysis identified candidate immune exposures from TCR beta sequences and the way those sequences occurred across donors. A separate validation cohort of 90 to 150 different subjects was used in addition to the roughly 720-subject first cohort. Typing coverage varied by locus: roughly 629-640 donors for A, B, C, DRB1 and DQB1; roughly 510 for DQA1; more than 600 for DPA1; fewer than 480 for DPB1. The aim of the study was to test whether cataloging public T cell receptors could identify signatures of past pathogen exposure. A later analysis re-examined previously published TCR beta repertoires from roughly 650 donors and added high-resolution HLA genotyping to investigate patterns of TCR occurrence. The study used immunosequencing to profile the T cell repertoires of more than 650 subjects and linked those repertoires to cytomegalovirus serostatus. About 330 gigabases of sequencing data and 70 million to 95 million unique TCR sequences made up an early release that covered some 640 HLA-typed donors. To predict cytomegalovirus infection status, the study brought together high-throughput TCR immunosequencing, statistical association of individual TCRs with disease status, and machine learning. HLA typing covered class I and class II loci at four-digit resolution. A later genetic analysis used genome-wide SNP genotypes for 398 of the 666 donors, treating that subset as a discovery cohort. Overall study results and their limits: The authors suggested that the approach could potentially be generalized to other disease states and immunological phenotypes. In this cohort, only TCR beta chains were sequenced, and detectable features were limited by the absence of alpha or paired-chain data. According to a later analysis, TCR association rates differed among HLA loci, with DRB1 alleles showing the most associated TCRs and HLA-C alleles showing the fewest. In the study, some 160 TCR beta chains were listed as associated with cytomegalovirus. Compared with the roughly 670-donor mean, donors in an Asian-associated ancestry cluster had fewer N-insertions in productive TCRs, according to a later genetic analysis. Roughly 15 rarely observed V segments, including chromosome 9 orphons, were excluded from the earlier analysis of several hundred of the donors because counts were too low. Some IMGT-functional V segments, including TRBV6-2 and TRBV6-3, could not be distinguished by the 87-base-pair reads and were therefore excluded. The classifier was reported to diagnose cytomegalovirus status with high specificity and sensitivity in both the original cohort and the validation cohort. A further reported finding was that TCR beta sequences accurately predicted the HLA-A and HLA-B alleles for most subjects in the first cohort. While some public TCRs were present in many individuals, most TCR sequences turned up only very rarely across donors. A later genetic analysis associated a missense DCLRE1C variant with V-gene and J-gene trimming of TCR beta chains, and an independent cohort replicated the association. In a later analysis, most CMV-associated TCR beta chains were found to appear HLA-restricted, with HLA associations seemingly driven largely by CMV exposure. The only immune exposure information available for the cohort was CMV serostatus. Several of the top co-occurrence clusters appeared to be linked to parvovirus B19, influenza, CMV and Epstein-Barr virus, according to a later analysis. Broadly in line with IMGT annotations, most TCR beta V segments showed up in productive rearrangements about 90% or about 30% of the time in an earlier analysis of approximately 600 of the donors. Because some donors lacked HLA typing at each locus, the association tests relied only on the typed subset. In vitro tests confirmed that a few of the cytomegalovirus-associated TCR beta chains recognize cytomegalovirus antigens. Linkage disequilibrium might explain the correlated functional status among segregating V segments, but an unknown experimental factor could not be ruled out. A cluster of highly shared sequence variants was judged likely to represent a technical artifact of the sequencing pipeline. A later analysis associated about 17,000 TCR beta sequences with specific HLA alleles at a false discovery rate of 0.05. Sequencing depth was assumed to be roughly uniform across donors in the presence/absence analyses, though that assumption may not hold. In a later analysis, HLA-associated TCR beta chains were found to be more clonally expanded and to have lower generation probabilities than equally common non-associated chains. Assigning TCR associations to individual alleles was difficult when HLA alleles, especially DR and DQ, strongly co-occurred.

The cohort comprised some 700 healthy bone marrow donors. At the time of sampling, every cohort member was nominally healthy, though immune exposures that went unrecorded were likely present. The donor tested CMV seropositive and was one of the 289 seropositive cohort members. A peripheral blood sample was provided by each donor, and peripheral blood mononuclear cells were used for TCR beta sequencing. Genomic DNA extraction from the blood cell samples was performed with the Qiagen DNeasy Blood Extraction Kit. Libraries were prepared through the immunoSEQ multiplex PCR assay. For the multiplex PCR, a mixture combining 60 forward primers for TCR Vbeta segments and 13 reverse primers for TCR Jbeta segments was used. Amplification of the CDR3 region of rearranged TCR beta genes was performed with a multiplex PCR assay on genomic DNA. The Illumina HiSeq System was used to sequence the amplified TCR beta libraries as 87-base-pair reads. The authors' pipeline ran thus. A later analysis tallied some 79 million unique TCR beta chains across the 666 repertoires, and approximately 12 million of those chains were shared by two or more donors. A nearest-neighbor algorithm error-corrected the raw reads and collapsed the reads into unique sequences, merging closely related sequences to remove PCR and sequencing errors. V, D and J gene segments were assigned by aligning CDR3 sequences to IMGT reference sequences. For a sequence to be retained, a match of at least six nucleotides was required to both a V gene segment and a J gene segment. A rearrangement was called productive if the CDR3 had no stop codons and remained in frame with V and J, and every other rearrangement was called non-productive. CDR3 was defined by IMGT convention, running from the second conserved V-encoded cysteine to the conserved J-encoded phenylalanine. In an earlier analysis of around 570 of the donors, sequences lacking an unambiguous match to a single V gene segment were excluded. In an earlier analysis of approximately 610 of the donors, V segments were called functional above 56.7% productive rearrangements and were called segregating when the between-donor standard deviation exceeded 5%. A statistical classification framework was built for diagnosing cytomegalovirus status from the catalog of TCR beta chain sequences. In a later analysis, TCR nucleotide sequences were compared against IMGT/GENE-DB human TR gene sequences so that V and J genes could be assigned. A later analysis assigned CDR3 sequences and most-parsimonious VDJ recombination scenarios with the TCRdist pipeline. In a later analysis, each TCR beta chain was defined by its CDR3 amino acid sequence together with its V-gene family, and reads lacking a unique V-gene family were excluded. As a way to deal with suspected cross-contamination and a sequencing artifact, a later analysis dropped 592 nucleotide sequences that were highly shared and had low generation probability. In a later analysis, a clonal expansion index was calculated for each public chain from normalized within-repertoire ranks of inferred template counts. A later analysis computed generation probabilities with a VDJ recombination model fitted to out-of-frame rearrangements, and checked the results against IGoR. In a later analysis, TCR-TCR, TCR-HLA and TCR-CMV co-occurrence was scored with hypergeometric tests, and a repertoire-size bias correction was applied to TCR pairs. False discovery rates were estimated in a later analysis by permuting HLA or CMV assignments 20 times. In a later analysis, co-occurring TCRs were grouped using DBSCAN, and TCRdist sequence similarity was added for clustering within HLA-allele-positive subsets. Co-occurrence clustering excluded repertoires with fewer than 30,000 or more than 120,000 public chains, plus five with anomalous nucleotide sharing. TCRdb mirrors the immuneACCESS table, restricted to in-frame sequences. Some clones are absent from its copies; in checked studies, under half trace to an unresolved V gene, and the reason for the others is unknown. The V and J calls and clone size are taken from that table; D and trimming were inferred from the DNA. Across this sample there are some 150,000 clones, with approximately 75% seen only once. Jointly, the top ten make up 3.5% to 4.5% of the sample.

This clone was detected only a few times. The antigen this receptor binds is unknown. No clone much larger than this one lies a single base away; base qualities are absent. V is cut by 6 bases and J by 4 bases, and the space between the germline ends is 16 bases. The germline V gene yields WSHSY for CDR1 and SAAADI for CDR2. The CDR3, cysteine through phenylalanine, is 15 amino acids long. Just CDR3 DNA is preserved here, 45 bases in frame from base 1. The chain joins TRBV10-2 to TRBJ1-5; the D region possibly corresponds to TRBD1 (6 bases align). The clonotype comes from a man aged 30-40 years in good health and CMV-seropositive. Sequenced material: PBMCs. The sequence in DNA is TGCGCCAGCAGAGCGGACGGGGGGCTTAATCAGCCCCAGCATTTT. Its protein product is CASRADGGLNQPQHF.